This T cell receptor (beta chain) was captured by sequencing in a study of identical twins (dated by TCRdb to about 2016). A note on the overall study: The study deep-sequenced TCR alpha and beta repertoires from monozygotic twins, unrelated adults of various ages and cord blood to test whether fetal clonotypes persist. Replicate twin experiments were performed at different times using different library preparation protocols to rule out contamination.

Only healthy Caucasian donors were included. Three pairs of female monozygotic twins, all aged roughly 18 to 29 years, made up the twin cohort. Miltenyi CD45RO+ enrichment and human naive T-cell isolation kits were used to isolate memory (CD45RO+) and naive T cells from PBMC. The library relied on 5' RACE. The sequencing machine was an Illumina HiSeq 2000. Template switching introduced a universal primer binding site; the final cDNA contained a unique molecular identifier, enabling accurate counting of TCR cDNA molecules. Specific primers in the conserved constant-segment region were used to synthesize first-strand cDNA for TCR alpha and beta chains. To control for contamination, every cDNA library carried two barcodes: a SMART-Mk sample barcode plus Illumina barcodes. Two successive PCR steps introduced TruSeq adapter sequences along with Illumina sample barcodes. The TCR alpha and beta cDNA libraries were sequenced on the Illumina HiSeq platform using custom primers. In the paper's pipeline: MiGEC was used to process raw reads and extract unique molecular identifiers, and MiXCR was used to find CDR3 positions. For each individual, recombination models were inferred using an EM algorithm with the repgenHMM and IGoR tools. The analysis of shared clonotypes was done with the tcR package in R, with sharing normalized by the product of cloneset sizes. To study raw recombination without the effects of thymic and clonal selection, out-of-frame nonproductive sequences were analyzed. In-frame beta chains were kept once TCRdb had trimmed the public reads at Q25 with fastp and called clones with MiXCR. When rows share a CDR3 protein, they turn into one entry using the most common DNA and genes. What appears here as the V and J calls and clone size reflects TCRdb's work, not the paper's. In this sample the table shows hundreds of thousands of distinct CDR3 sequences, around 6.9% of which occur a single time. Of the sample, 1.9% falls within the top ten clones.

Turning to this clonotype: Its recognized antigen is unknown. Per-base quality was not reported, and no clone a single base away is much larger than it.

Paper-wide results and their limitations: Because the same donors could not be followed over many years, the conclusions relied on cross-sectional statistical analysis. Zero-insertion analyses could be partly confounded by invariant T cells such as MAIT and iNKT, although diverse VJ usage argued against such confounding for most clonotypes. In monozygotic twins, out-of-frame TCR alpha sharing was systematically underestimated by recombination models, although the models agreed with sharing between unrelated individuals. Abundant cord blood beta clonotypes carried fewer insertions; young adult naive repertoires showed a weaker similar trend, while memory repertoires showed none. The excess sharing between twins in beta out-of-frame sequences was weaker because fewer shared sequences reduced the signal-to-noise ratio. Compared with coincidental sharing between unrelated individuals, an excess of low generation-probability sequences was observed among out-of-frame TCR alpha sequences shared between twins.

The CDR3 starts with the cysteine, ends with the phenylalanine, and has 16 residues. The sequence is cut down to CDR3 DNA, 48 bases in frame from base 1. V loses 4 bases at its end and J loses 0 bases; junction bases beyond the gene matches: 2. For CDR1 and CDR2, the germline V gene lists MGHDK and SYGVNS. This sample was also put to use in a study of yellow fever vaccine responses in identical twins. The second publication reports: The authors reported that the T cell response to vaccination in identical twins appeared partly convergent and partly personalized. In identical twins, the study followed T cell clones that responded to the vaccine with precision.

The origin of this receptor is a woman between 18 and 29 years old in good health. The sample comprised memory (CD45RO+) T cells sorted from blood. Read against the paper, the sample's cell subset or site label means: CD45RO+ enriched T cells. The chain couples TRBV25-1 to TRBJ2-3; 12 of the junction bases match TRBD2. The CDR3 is CASSGGLAGSTDTQYF. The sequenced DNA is TGTGCCAGCAGTGGGGGACTAGCGGGTAGCACAGATACGCAGTATTTT.